The 32 T cell receptor beta chains listed next were all sequenced from one sample in a study of regulatory T cells in long-lasting Graves disease. Time point: newly diagnosed GD, antithyroid drugs for less than 3 months. From PBMCs, RNA was extracted and then used to make the TCR library. CDR3 regions were amplified by Arm-PCR using iRepertoire HTBI primers to build TCR beta libraries. MiXCR, applied by TCRdb to the multiplex PCR reads, yields one record per CDR3 protein. The profile covers a few hundred thousand distinct CDR3 sequences, with about 15% appearing a single time and around 23% taken by the ten largest. This sample also appeared in a second study, on T cells in Graves' hyperthyroidism and ophthalmopathy.

Sequencing was performed on peripheral blood mononuclear cells (PBMCs), taken at new diagnosis, from a patient treated with antithyroid drugs. Receptors were obtained from a woman under 30 with Graves disease.

The chain has TRBV3-1 and TRBJ2-1; 7 bases are shared with TRBD1. Germline CDR1 is LGHDT and CDR2 is YNNKEL (reference sequence). CDR3 length: 17 amino acids. After removal of 2 bases from V and 3 bases from J, the junction contained 10 bases not matched to a gene. CDR3 in amino acids: CASSQPLDRAIYNEQFF. CDR3 DNA: TGTGCCAGCAGCCAACCTCTCGACAGGGCAATCTACAATGAGCAGTTCTTC.

This sequence joins TRBV2 and TRBJ2-3, with D possibly being TRBD2 (5 bases). This CDR3 is built from 13 residues. Germline values: CDR1 SNHLY, CDR2 FYNNEI. Trimming pared 10 bases from V and 2 bases from J, leaving 13 bases between. The CDR3 protein is CANIRGFTDTQYF. CDR3 nucleotide sequence: TGTGCCAACATTCGGGGATTCACAGATACGCAGTATTTT.

This clonotype was detected many times. This chain connects TRBV7-9 to TRBJ2-7, with 14 bases lining up with TRBD2. The V segment lost 5 bases and the J segment 0 bases; nucleotides outside the gene matches: 9. This CDR3 has 18 residues. Germline assignment: CDR1 SEHNR and CDR2 FQNEAQ (reference sequence). CDR3 DNA sequence: TGTGCCAGCAGCGAAGCCGGGGGACTAGCGGGAGCCTCCTACGAGCAGTACTTC. Its protein product is CASSEAGGLAGASYEQYF.

Ten or more counts support this clonotype. This chain connects TRBV20-1 to TRBJ2-7; possibly TRBD2 for D (6 bases). Germline loops: CDR1 DFQATT, CDR2 SNEGSKA (reference sequence). This CDR3 is 12 amino acids long. Deletions cut 6 bases from V and 6 bases from J, with 15 bases between. This CDR3 is CSAKLAGPEQYF. CDR3 nucleotides: TGCAGTGCAAAACTAGCTGGTCCCGAGCAGTACTTC.

In its sample, this clonotype was seen a few times. The V call is TRBV19, the J call TRBJ1-5, with 8 positions matching TRBD1. The ends lost 6 bases at V and 1 base at J; junction bases unmatched: 2. The CDR3 length is 14 residues. The germline V gene has CDR1 LNHDA and CDR2 SQIVND (reference sequence). The CDR3 DNA reads TGTGCCAGTAGGGACAGGGTGAGCAATCAGCCCCAGCATTTT. Protein: CASRDRVSNQPQHF.

This clonotype occurred a few times. CDR3 region: CASGETGGVFQETQYF. CDR3 DNA sequence: TGTGCCAGCGGCGAAACAGGGGGCGTTTTTCAAGAGACCCAGTACTTC. The V call is TRBV11-2, the J call TRBJ2-5, with TRBD1 matching 9 bases. With V trimmed by 8 bases and J by 2 bases, 12 bases remained unmatched. Per germline, CDR1 SGHAT and CDR2 FQNNGV. This CDR3 region has 16 residues. Filled out from reference TRBV11-2 and TRBJ2-5, the complete variable domain reads EAGVAQSPRYKIIEKRQSVAFWCNPISGHATLYWYQQILGQGPKLLIQFQNNGVVDDSQLPKDRFSAERLKGVDSTLKIQPAKLEDSAVYLCASGETGGVFQETQYFGPGTRLLVL.

This chain links TRBV10-2 with TRBJ1-5, with a possible D match to TRBD1 (6 bases). Trimming removed 1 base from V and 0 bases from J, with 10 bases in between. The germline CDR1 and CDR2 sequences are WSHSY and SAAADI. The CDR3 runs 16 residues. The CDR3 bases are TGCGCCAGCAGTGAGTTCGGACAGCCTAGCAATCAGCCCCAGCATTTT. This codes for CASSEFGQPSNQPQHF.

This clonotype was counted ten times or more. The CDR3 DNA reads TGTGCCAGCAGCCGCCGAACTCCTAGCGTGGGGGAGACCCAGTACTTC. Translating it yields CASSRRTPSVGETQYF. The rearrangement joins TRBV5-6 to TRBJ2-5; possibly TRBD2 for D (6 bases). Germline CDR1 is SGHDT and CDR2 is YYEEEE. The CDR3 runs 16 residues. V gave up 4 bases and J gave up 5 bases, with 21 bases separating them. The full variable domain, with the rest looked up from reference TRBV5-6 and TRBJ2-5, is DAGVTQSPTHLIKTRGQQVTLRCSPKSGHDTVSWYQQALGQGPQFIFQYYEEEERQRGNFPDRFSGHQFPNYSSELNVNALLLGDSALYLCASSRRTPSVGETQYFGPGTRLLVL.

This clonotype was observed many times. The chain has TRBV11-3 and TRBJ2-2; D is unresolved. Deletions cut 1 base from V and 6 bases from J, with 9 bases between. Germline CDR1 SGHNT, CDR2 YENEEA. This CDR3 has 14 amino acids. Here the CDR3 reads CASSLAPEAGELFF. The CDR3, as DNA: TGTGCCAGCAGCTTAGCCCCTGAGGCCGGGGAGCTGTTTTTT.

In its sample, this clonotype was seen many times. The rearrangement links TRBV13 to TRBJ2-1, with no clear D. Trimming left V 3 bases short and J 8 bases short, with 5 bases between. Per the germline V gene, CDR1 is PRHDT and CDR2 is FYEKMQ (reference sequence). The CDR3 loop spans 11 amino acids. The CDR3 nucleotides read TGTGCCAGCAGCTTTCAGCATGAGCAGTTCTTC. Its protein is CASSFQHEQFF.

This clonotype turned up a few times. V gene TRBV6-2 or TRBV6-3 combines with J gene TRBJ2-7; 8 bases fit TRBD2. This CDR3 has 16 amino acids. V was pared by 3 bases and J by 2 bases, with 9 bases of the junction left unmatched. Germline V lookup: CDR1 MNHEY, CDR2 SVGEGT. This chain's CDR3 is CASSYTGLGVPYEQYF. CDR3 nucleotides: TGTGCCAGCAGTTATACGGGACTAGGCGTTCCCTACGAGCAGTACTTC.

Many counts were recorded for this clonotype. This chain uses TRBV11-2 with TRBJ2-1; TRBD2 matches at 13 bases. The CDR3 covers 16 residues. The junction had 4 bases not matched to a gene; V was cut back by 4 bases and J by 4 bases. Germline CDR1 and CDR2: SGHAT and FQNNGV. The DNA for the CDR3 is TGTGCCAGCAGCTCGTTACTAGCGGGAGGGTACAATGAGCAGTTCTTC. Protein: CASSSLLAGGYNEQFF.

On this clonotype: One end of the junction does not line up with germline, which may come from a read error. The chain uses TRBV7-9 and TRBJ1-1, with D unresolved. The length of the CDR3 is 12 residues. The germline V gene has CDR1 SEHNR and CDR2 FQNEAQ (reference sequence). The DNA for the CDR3 is TGTGCCAGCATACAGTGGATCACTGAATCTTTCTTT. Translation gives CASIQWITESFF.

This clonotype was seen ten or more times. The chain is built from TRBV18 and TRBJ2-7; possibly TRBD2 for D (5 bases). In germline, CDR1 is KGHSH, CDR2 LQKENI. CDR3 length equals 13 residues. The ends were cut back, 2 bases at V and 5 bases at J, with 10 bases in the middle. CDR3 protein: CASSPRARDEQYF. The CDR3 DNA is TGTGCCAGCTCACCAAGAGCGAGGGACGAGCAGTACTTC.

This clonotype was seen ten or more times. This sequence joins TRBV29-1 and TRBJ1-1, with unresolved D. CDR1 is SQVTM, CDR2 ANQGSEA, per germline. V lost 0 bases to trimming and J lost 4 bases, with 9 bases between them. The CDR3 sequence is 13 residues long. The CDR3 bases are TGCAGCGTTGAAGATCTTCGTTCCACTGAAGCTTTCTTT. Its translation is CSVEDLRSTEAFF.

This clonotype was observed at least ten times. This sequence joins TRBV27 and TRBJ1-2; D unresolved. Germline CDR1 MNHEY, CDR2 SMNVEV (reference sequence). The CDR3 is 13 residues long. V lost 6 bases and J 3 bases, leaving 11 bases between the germline ends. The CDR3: CASRDTADYGYTF. CDR3 coding DNA: TGTGCCAGCAGGGATACAGCGGACTATGGCTACACCTTC.

In regard to this clonotype: Since a far larger clone is one base different, this is likely a read error. V gene TRBV28 combines with J gene TRBJ2-1; 7 bases are a match to TRBD2. Unmatched junction bases numbered 17, after V lost 5 bases and J lost 10 bases. Germline CDR1 MDHEN, CDR2 SYDVKM. The CDR3 consists of 16 residues. DNA of the CDR3: TGTGCCAGCAGTATACAGCGCGGGAGTGGGCCCTACGAGCAGTTCTTC. It translates to CASSIQRGSGPYEQFF.

This clonotype was seen ten or more times. V gene TRBV6-5 combines with J gene TRBJ1-1, with D unclear. The CDR3 has 15 residues. The V and J ends lost 2 bases and 0 bases respectively, with 10 bases between them. CDR1 and CDR2 (germline): MNHEY, SVGAGI. The CDR3 sequence: CASSYERLMNTEAFF. For the CDR3, the DNA is TGTGCCAGCAGTTACGAACGGCTCATGAACACTGAAGCTTTCTTT.

The sample holds a few counts of this clonotype. A read error may explain this, as a much larger clone is one base away. This chain joins TRBV7-9 and TRBJ2-1, with TRBD1 identical over 7 bases. Germline lookup yields CDR1 SEHNR and CDR2 FQNEAQ (reference sequence). The length of the CDR3 is 15 residues. This chain's CDR3 is CASSATGVVRNEQLF. The CDR3 DNA is TGTGCCAGCAGCGCTACAGGGGTTGTCCGCAATGAGCAGCTCTTC.

This chain connects TRBV20-1 to TRBJ2-3, with 9 nucleotides matching TRBD2. Germline values: CDR1 DFQATT, CDR2 SNEGSKA (reference sequence). This CDR3 region has 15 residues. With V trimmed by 5 bases and J by 8 bases, 14 bases remained unmatched. As DNA, the CDR3 is TGCAGTGCTCGCAGGACTAGCGAAAACCATGGTACGCAGTATTTT. This encodes CSARRTSENHGTQYF.

This clonotype was found a few times. The rearrangement uses TRBV4-3 and TRBJ2-7; tentative D call: TRBD2 (6 bases). V lost 8 bases, J lost 0 bases, and 8 bases lay in between. The CDR3 extends over 12 amino acids. The germline V gene encodes CDR1 LGHNA and CDR2 YSLEER. CDR3 bases: TGCGCCAGCGCGACTAGCTCCTACGAGCAGTACTTC. Protein product: CASATSSYEQYF.

This chain links TRBV9 with TRBJ1-4; D unresolved. Looked up from germline, CDR1 is SGDLS and CDR2 is YYNGEE. This CDR3 spans 15 amino acids. Trimming left V 3 bases short and J 4 bases short, with 13 bases between. CDR3 protein: CASSDGRQVNEKLFF. In nucleotides, the CDR3 is TGTGCCAGCAGCGACGGACGGCAAGTTAATGAAAAACTGTTTTTT.

This clonotype was seen a few times. V is TRBV20-1 and J is TRBJ2-5; TRBD2 aligns across 11 bases. In germline, CDR1 is DFQATT, CDR2 SNEGSKA (reference sequence). With 2 bases clipped from V and 0 bases from J, the junction kept 5 bases outside the gene matches. CDR3 length equals 16 residues. The CDR3 sequence is CSARPWTSGYQETQYF. CDR3 sequence (DNA): TGCAGTGCTAGACCCTGGACTAGCGGGTACCAAGAGACCCAGTACTTC.

The chain couples TRBV24-1 to TRBJ2-2, with 8 positions matching TRBD2. CDR3 length: 17 residues. Germline V CDR1 and CDR2: KGHDR, SFDVKD. J lost 4 bases, V lost 0 bases, and 6 bases had no gene match. CDR3 residues: CATSDLAPGGVTGELFF. The CDR3 nucleotides read TGTGCCACCAGTGATTTGGCCCCGGGAGGGGTCACCGGGGAGCTGTTTTTT.

For this clonotype: This sequence may be a read error, since a much larger clone differs from it by one base. The chain carries TRBV11-3 and TRBJ2-1, with unresolved D. The CDR3 has 13 amino acids. Trimming took 3 bases from V and 9 from J, leaving 12 bases between them. Germline CDR1 SGHNT, CDR2 YENEEA. CDR3 bases: TGTGCCAGCAGCTTGCGATTGATCAGTGAGCAGTTCTTC. Translating it yields CASSLRLISEQFF.

This clonotype was detected only a few times. The chain recombines TRBV5-5 with TRBJ2-7, with D perhaps TRBD1 (6 bases). Trimming pared 0 bases from V and 3 bases from J, leaving 22 bases between. CDR1 is SGHKS, CDR2 YYEKEE, per germline (reference sequence). CDR3 size: 18 residues. In DNA form, the CDR3 reads TGTGCCAGCAGCTTGGCCCCCACAGGGTTTGGGGCTAACTACGAGCAGTACTTC. Its translation: CASSLAPTGFGANYEQYF.

The chain links TRBV2 to TRBJ1-1; 7 nucleotides align to TRBD1. V shed 6 bases and J 3 bases; nucleotides not matched to a gene: 4. Germline loops: CDR1 SNHLY, CDR2 FYNNEI. This CDR3 has 13 amino acids. DNA for the CDR3: TGTGCCAGCAGCGCCAGGGGGGACACTGAAGCTTTCTTT. This gives the protein CASSARGDTEAFF.

This clonotype was counted only a few times. The chain's CDR3 is CASSPSPQGSEGYTF. The CDR3 DNA is TGTGCCAGCTCACCAAGCCCACAGGGCTCGGAAGGCTACACCTTC. The rearrangement links TRBV18 to TRBJ1-2; a possible D gene is TRBD1 (6 bases). The CDR3 has 15 amino acids. Trimming stripped 2 bases from V and 8 bases from J, with 18 bases between. Germline CDR1 reads KGHSH; CDR2 reads LQKENI.

As for this clonotype: A much more abundant neighbour one base away suggests this may be a read error. The genes are TRBV30 and TRBJ1-1; D gene unclear. The CDR3 is 14 residues long. Germline loops: CDR1 GTSNPN, CDR2 SVGIG (reference sequence). Trimming took 3 bases from V and 0 from J, leaving 11 bases between them. CDR3 sequence reads: CAWRTGFLNTEAFF. The CDR3 DNA is TGTGCCTGGAGGACCGGGTTTCTGAACACTGAAGCTTTCTTT.

Of note for this clonotype: With a much larger clone just one base away, this may be a read error. The chain uses TRBV7-9 and TRBJ2-5; 8 bases map to TRBD2. The J segment lost 2 bases and the V segment lost 6 bases, leaving 8 bases of the junction unmatched. CDR3 length: 15 amino acids. Germline-derived CDR1 and CDR2 are SEHNR and FQNEAQ (reference sequence). The CDR3 bases are TGTGCCAGCAGAGTCCTGACTAGCGTGCAAGAGACCCAGTACTTC. It specifies CASRVLTSVQETQYF.

This clonotype appeared many times. The chain links TRBV29-1 to TRBJ2-4, with TRBD2 as a possible D gene (6 bases). The CDR3 spans 12 residues. Germline CDR1 reads SQVTM; CDR2 reads ANQGSEA. Between the trimmed V and J ends, which lost 6 bases and 5 bases, there was a span of 11 bases. The CDR3 DNA reads as TGCAGCGTAGGAGGGTGGCAAAACATTCAGTACTTC. Translating it yields CSVGGWQNIQYF.

The table lists this clonotype with many counts. The chain joins TRBV27 to TRBJ1-1; D unresolved. The CDR3 covers 14 residues. Trimming removed 3 bases at V and 1 base at J, with 9 bases between. Germline lookup yields CDR1 MNHEY and CDR2 SMNVEV (reference sequence). The CDR3 is CASSLRYRNTEAFF. The DNA for the CDR3 is TGTGCCAGCAGTTTGCGGTACCGGAACACTGAAGCTTTCTTT.